The 24 T cell receptor beta chains below all came from one sample that was sequenced in a study of shared T cell receptors in the human thymus. Here immunoSEQ multiplex PCR was the method, and the copy in TCRdb shows in-frame clones only, minus some. The data hold some 720,000 clones, with more than 75% observed a single time. These sequences were also reported in another study, on human thymus T cells.

Sample: thymocytes. Receptors originate from a boy younger than two with a congenital heart defect.

V and J are TRBV4-3 and TRBJ2-4; D perhaps matches TRBD2 (6 bases). From germline, CDR1 is LGHNA and CDR2 YSLEER. The CDR3 length is 17 residues. Deletions cut 0 bases from V and 0 bases from J, with 12 bases between. The CDR3 coding sequence is TGCGCCAGCAGCCAAGAGGTGGGAGGTCTAGCCAAAAACATTCAGTACTTC. Its protein product is CASSQEVGGLAKNIQYF.

This clone turned up a few times. The chain links TRBV20-1 to TRBJ2-7; D is ambiguous. Germline assignment: CDR1 DFQATT and CDR2 SNEGSKA (reference sequence). The CDR3 has 11 amino acids. Trimming shortened V by 0 bases and J by 7 bases, and 7 bases separated the two germline ends. The CDR3 is CSARDHKEQYF. Written as DNA, the CDR3 is TGCAGTGCTAGAGATCACAAAGAGCAGTACTTC.

The J gene is TRBJ2-7, the V gene TRBV5-6, with D perhaps matching TRBD1 (6 bases). CDR1 and CDR2 (germline): SGHDT, YYEEEE. This CDR3 spans 13 amino acids. With 3 bases removed from V and 3 bases from J, the gap between germline ends came to 10 bases. CDR3 region: CASSWGHNYEQYF. CDR3 nucleotide sequence: TGTGCCAGCAGCTGGGGACACAACTACGAGCAGTACTTC.

The chain is built from TRBV5-1 and TRBJ2-2; 10 nucleotides align to TRBD1. The junction had 5 bases not matched to a gene; V was cut back by 4 bases and J by 5 bases. The CDR3 has 15 residues. The germline gives CDR1 SGHRS, CDR2 YFSETQ. The CDR3 spells CASSDGQGGTGELFF. CDR3 in DNA: TGCGCCAGCAGCGACGGACAGGGGGGGACCGGGGAGCTGTTTTTT.

The genes are TRBV27 and TRBJ2-7; 7 bases map to TRBD1. The CDR3 is 13 amino acids. With V trimmed by 6 bases and J by 4 bases, 6 bases remained unmatched. Germline V gene data show CDR1 as MNHEY and CDR2 as SMNVEV (reference sequence). The DNA of the CDR3 is TGTGCCAGCAGGCGAACAGGGGTGTACGAGCAGTACTTC. Amino acids: CASRRTGVYEQYF.

V and J are TRBV11-1 and TRBJ2-7, with a weak D call TRBD1 (5 bases). The CDR3 is made up of 16 amino acids. V dropped 2 bases and J dropped 1 base, with 15 bases sitting between them. The V gene's germline CDR1 is SGHAT and CDR2 FQDESV (reference sequence). The CDR3 nucleotides are TGTGCCAGCAGCTTATTTAAGGGGCAGGGATCCTACGAGCAGTACTTC. This codes for CASSLFKGQGSYEQYF.

The CDR3: CASSESLAGGSTDTQYF. In nucleotides, the CDR3 is TGCGCCAGCAGTGAGTCTCTAGCGGGAGGGAGCACAGATACGCAGTATTTT. The J gene is TRBJ2-3, the V gene TRBV10-1, with 12 bases fitting TRBD2. CDR3 length: 17 residues. CDR1 is WNHNN and CDR2 is SYGVQD in the germline V gene (reference sequence). Trimming cost V 0 bases and J 0 bases; bases outside gene matches: 1.

This clone was seen only a few times. The rearrangement joins TRBV30 to TRBJ2-7, with TRBD2 matching over 7 bases. The CDR3 length is 14 residues. From germline, CDR1 is GTSNPN and CDR2 SVGIG (reference sequence). Trimming at V came to 8 bases and at J to 7 bases, leaving 17 bases not matched to a gene. Written as DNA, the CDR3 is TGTGCCCTTAGGGTCTGGGAGGGCTCTCTAGAGCAGTACTTC. It yields the protein CALRVWEGSLEQYF.

The genes are TRBV19 and TRBJ1-4; a weak D match, TRBD1 (6 bases). This CDR3 spans 16 amino acids. Germline CDR1 and CDR2: LNHDA and SQIVND (reference sequence). The germline V and J ends were trimmed by 5 bases and 0 bases, with 13 bases remaining between them. The CDR3 sequence is CASSAAGVATNEKLFF. CDR3 sequence (DNA): TGTGCCAGTAGTGCCGCAGGGGTTGCAACTAATGAAAAACTGTTTTTT.

The V gene is TRBV28, the J gene TRBJ1-5; a weak D match, TRBD1 (5 bases). Trimming removed 3 bases at V and 2 bases at J, with 8 bases between. Germline CDR1 reads MDHEN; CDR2 reads SYDVKM. CDR3 size: 14 residues. The CDR3 loop reads CASSFNRRNQPQHF. The CDR3 coding sequence is TGTGCCAGCAGTTTCAACAGGCGCAATCAGCCCCAGCATTTT.

V gene TRBV6-1 combines with J gene TRBJ2-7; the match to TRBD1 covers 12 bases. The trim removed 4 bases at V and 4 bases at J, leaving 5 bases unmatched. The CDR3 has 15 residues. Germline V gene lookup returns CDR1 MNHNS and CDR2 SASEGT. CDR3 DNA: TGTGCCAGCAGTGCTGGGGACAGGGGGCCGTACGAGCAGTACTTC. It translates to CASSAGDRGPYEQYF.

This rearrangement joins TRBV5-1 to TRBJ2-1; D gene ambiguous. This CDR3 has 13 residues. Per the germline V gene, CDR1 is SGHRS and CDR2 is YFSETQ. Trimming pared 0 bases from V and 9 bases from J, leaving 10 bases between. CDR3 nucleotides: TGCGCCAGCAGCTTGGGTACGAGGAGTGAGCAGTTCTTC. It is translated as CASSLGTRSEQFF. Looking up the rest from reference TRBV5-1 and TRBJ2-1 gives the full variable domain: KAGVTQTPRYLIKTRGQQVTLSCSPISGHRSVSWYQQTPGQGLQFLFEYFSETQRNKGNFPGRFSGRQFSNSRSEMNVSTLELGDSALYLCASSLGTRSEQFFGPGTRLTVL.

The chain links TRBV27 to TRBJ2-1, with D tentatively TRBD2 (5 bases). The germline V and J ends were trimmed by 5 bases and 1 base, with 9 bases remaining between them. This CDR3 is built from 14 residues. Germline loops: CDR1 MNHEY, CDR2 SMNVEV (reference sequence). CDR3 DNA sequence: TGTGCCAGCAGTCCCTCGGGGTCCTACAATGAGCAGTTCTTC. This sequence encodes CASSPSGSYNEQFF.

This clone was recorded a few times. J is TRBJ2-3 and V is TRBV11-2; the D is unclear. Trimming left V 4 bases short and J 3 bases short, with 5 bases between. CDR1 is SGHAT and CDR2 is FQNNGV in the germline V gene. This CDR3 has 12 residues. DNA for the CDR3: TGTGCCAGCAGCTCCAAAACAGATACGCAGTATTTT. This translates into CASSSKTDTQYF.

The V gene is TRBV9, the J gene TRBJ2-5; D is unclear. Germline assignment: CDR1 SGDLS and CDR2 YYNGEE. V lost 4 bases and J 0 bases, leaving 10 bases between the germline ends. The CDR3 sequence is 14 residues long. The CDR3 region is CASSPHGYQETQYF. The CDR3 coding sequence is TGTGCCAGCAGCCCCCACGGGTACCAAGAGACCCAGTACTTC.

The sample holds one count of this clone. The rearrangement uses TRBV4-3 and TRBJ2-3; a weak D match, TRBD2 (5 bases). V shed 0 bases and J shed 4 bases, with 11 bases lying between them. CDR3 length: 15 amino acids. Germline V gene sequence: CDR1 LGHNA, CDR2 YSLEER. Here the CDR3 reads CASSQEFPGSDTQYF. Here the CDR3 DNA reads TGCGCCAGCAGCCAAGAGTTTCCGGGGTCAGATACGCAGTATTTT.

The rearrangement joins TRBV4-3 to TRBJ2-2; 8 bases match TRBD1. The V gene end was trimmed by 3 bases and the J gene end by 0 bases; junction bases not matched to a gene: 12. CDR3 length: 19 amino acids. Germline assignment: CDR1 LGHNA and CDR2 YSLEER. CDR3 nucleotide sequence: TGCGCCAGCAGCCAGCCCTGGGACAGGTGGCCCTCGAACACCGGGGAGCTGTTTTTT. Its translation is CASSQPWDRWPSNTGELFF.

This chain uses TRBV4-2 with TRBJ2-3; D unclear. This CDR3 has 12 amino acids. Trimming pared 4 bases from V and 2 bases from J, leaving 4 bases between. Germline CDR1 reads LGHNA; CDR2 reads YNFKEQ. The CDR3 sequence is CASSPNTDTQYF. Written as DNA, the CDR3 is TGTGCCAGCAGCCCAAACACAGATACGCAGTATTTT.

In this sample, this clone turned up a few times. The chain joins TRBV21-1 to TRBJ2-7; the table's D call, TRBD2, was not checked against the DNA. TRBV21-1 is recorded as a pseudogene. CDR3 length equals 14 residues. CDR3 DNA: TGTGCCAGCAGCAAAGTCGAGGGCCGCTACGAGCAGTACTTC. The encoded protein is CASSKVEGRYEQYF.

V usage is TRBV5-4 and J usage is TRBJ2-3, with D possibly matching TRBD2 (5 bases). V lost 8 bases to trimming and J lost 0 bases, with 31 bases between them. The germline V gene encodes CDR1 SGHNT and CDR2 YYREEE (reference sequence). The CDR3 has 20 amino acids. CDR3 bases: TGTGCCAGTCACTCGGCGAGACAAGGGAACGGGGAGCCTAGCACAGATACGCAGTATTTT. Its translation: CASHSARQGNGEPSTDTQYF. Full variable domain (missing parts from reference TRBV5-4 and TRBJ2-3): ETGVTQSPTHLIKTRGQQVTLRCSSQSGHNTVSWYQQALGQGPQFIFQYYREEENGRGNFPPRFSGLQFPNYSSELNVNALELDDSALYLCASHSARQGNGEPSTDTQYFGPGTRLTVL.

The chain is built from TRBV7-9 and TRBJ2-7; 9 bases fit TRBD1. Trimming took 4 bases from V and 4 from J; bases not matched to a gene: 8. The length of the CDR3 is 15 residues. CDR1 and CDR2 from the germline V gene are SEHNR and FQNEAQ (reference sequence). The CDR3 sequence is CASSYRGLSSYEQYF. DNA of the CDR3: TGTGCCAGCAGCTACAGGGGGCTAAGCTCATACGAGCAGTACTTC.

The chain couples TRBV5-1 to TRBJ2-2; TRBD1 aligns across 9 bases. Trimming cost V 5 bases and J 2 bases; bases outside gene matches: 4. This CDR3 comprises 15 residues. CDR1 and CDR2 (germline): SGHRS, YFSETQ. The CDR3 DNA follows: TGCGCCAGCAGGAGGGACAGGGTAAACACCGGGGAGCTGTTTTTT. It specifies CASRRDRVNTGELFF.

The V call is TRBV18, the J call TRBJ1-5, with D perhaps TRBD1 (6 bases). The germline V gene has CDR1 KGHSH and CDR2 LQKENI. Deletions cut 3 bases from V and 0 bases from J, with 21 bases between. This CDR3 has 19 residues. The CDR3 sequence: CASSPLLGGRNDSNQPQHF. The CDR3 coding sequence is TGTGCCAGCTCACCCCTCCTAGGGGGACGGAACGATAGCAATCAGCCCCAGCATTTT.

The V and J genes are TRBV5-8 and TRBJ2-7, with 10 bases lining up with TRBD1. The ends lost 2 bases at V and 6 bases at J; junction bases unmatched: 11. Germline lookup yields CDR1 SGHTS and CDR2 YDEGEE. The CDR3 has 16 residues. The CDR3 loop is CASSFAGTGEFSEQYF. Written as DNA, the CDR3 is TGTGCCAGCAGCTTCGCCGGGACAGGGGAATTTTCCGAGCAGTACTTC.